The next 30 T cell receptor beta chains were all read from a single sample in a study of beta chain features in type 1 diabetes. The study's findings and limits: All four CD4+ subsets from Type 1 diabetes patients carried moderately but significantly shorter TCRB CDR3s.

The antigens of these receptors remain unknown. The investigators reverse transcribed all of the isolated RNA, so they sequenced expressed TCRB transcripts. Data came from immunoSEQ multiplex PCR; TCRdb stores just in-frame clones and leaves some out. The sample carries hundreds of thousands of clones, over 14% recorded once. The specimen sequenced was naive CD4+ T cells from blood. The receptor set was obtained from a young man with type 1 diabetes.

This clone was counted once. The genes are TRBV5-1 and TRBJ1-2; the match to TRBD1 covers 9 bases. J gave up 2 bases and V 5 bases, and 4 bases lay outside the gene matches. Looked up from germline, CDR1 is SGHRS and CDR2 is YFSETQ. This CDR3 has 14 amino acids. In nucleotides, the CDR3 is TGCGCCAGCAGGGGAACAGGGGGCAACTATGGCTACACCTTC. Its protein product is CASRGTGGNYGYTF.

V usage is TRBV18 and J usage is TRBJ2-5; 7 bases line up with TRBD2. The CDR3 is 13 amino acids. Germline trimming cut 5 bases from V and 5 bases from J; bases unmatched to any gene: 5. CDR1 is KGHSH and CDR2 is LQKENI in the germline V gene. In DNA, the CDR3 is TGTGCCAGCTCATCGACTAGCAAGGAGACCCAGTACTTC. Protein sequence: CASSSTSKETQYF.

V and J are TRBV5-1 and TRBJ2-7; a possible D gene is TRBD1 (6 bases). V lost 1 base to trimming and J lost 3 bases, with 14 bases between them. CDR3 length equals 15 residues. Germline V gene sequence: CDR1 SGHRS, CDR2 YFSETQ. The CDR3 loop is CASSLQGNRVYEQYF. The CDR3 DNA reads as TGCGCCAGCAGCTTGCAGGGGAACAGGGTCTACGAGCAGTACTTC.

This clone showed up just a few times. The chain uses TRBV9 and TRBJ2-1; 16 positions agree with TRBD2. Trimming took 0 bases from V and 10 from J; bases not matched to a gene: 4. CDR1 and CDR2 from the germline V gene are SGDLS and YYNGEE. The CDR3 loop spans 16 amino acids. The CDR3 loop reads CASSVAGTSGGEEQFF. The CDR3 coding sequence is TGTGCCAGCAGCGTAGCCGGGACTAGCGGGGGGGAGGAGCAGTTCTTC.

J is TRBJ2-7 and V is TRBV25-1, with 7 bases identical to TRBD1. CDR1 and CDR2 (germline): MGHDK, SYGVNS. The junction had 5 bases not matched to a gene; V was cut back by 5 bases and J by 1 base. The CDR3 spans 14 residues. The CDR3 bases are TGTGCCAGCAGTCCAAGGGACAGTTCCTACGAGCAGTACTTC. Translation: CASSPRDSSYEQYF.

This clone was counted only a few times. The V call is TRBV9, the J call TRBJ1-2; the D gene is possibly TRBD1 (6 bases). Germline V gene sequence: CDR1 SGDLS, CDR2 YYNGEE. V lost 0 bases to trimming and J lost 6 bases, with 12 bases between them. This CDR3 comprises 14 residues. CDR3 region: CASSVGGHSNGYTF. For the CDR3, the DNA is TGTGCCAGCAGCGTAGGGGGACACTCAAATGGCTACACCTTC.

The chain uses TRBV18 and TRBJ2-2; 7 bases line up with TRBD1. With V trimmed by 1 base and J by 2 bases, 4 bases remained unmatched. The germline V gene encodes CDR1 KGHSH and CDR2 LQKENI. CDR3 length equals 16 residues. CDR3 sequence reads: CASSPRQGVNTGELFF. CDR3 nucleotides: TGTGCCAGCTCACCACGACAGGGAGTAAACACCGGGGAGCTGTTTTTT.

The gene calls are TRBV2 and TRBJ2-1; D remains unclear. The CDR3 runs to 15 residues. Trimming took off 4 bases at V and 7 bases at J, with 17 bases between the two ends. From germline, CDR1 is SNHLY and CDR2 FYNNEI. The CDR3 sequence: CASSGGTAGGNEQFF. CDR3 DNA sequence: TGTGCCAGCAGTGGAGGAACTGCTGGTGGGAATGAGCAGTTCTTC.

V is TRBV30 and J is TRBJ2-7; a possible D gene is TRBD2 (5 bases). V was cut by 3 bases and J by 3 bases, with 15 bases left in between. Per germline, CDR1 GTSNPN and CDR2 SVGIG (reference sequence). This CDR3 region has 14 residues. CDR3 in amino acids: CAWRTSRGGYEQYF. CDR3 coding DNA: TGTGCCTGGAGAACGTCACGGGGTGGCTACGAGCAGTACTTC.

DNA of the CDR3: TGTGCCAGCAGTGCTCGCACAGGGTGGAACACTGAAGCTTTCTTT. Protein: CASSARTGWNTEAFF. The chain uses TRBV27 and TRBJ1-1, with D tentatively TRBD1 (6 bases). CDR3 length: 15 amino acids. Trimming cost V 5 bases and J 1 base, with 14 bases left between them. In germline, CDR1 is MNHEY, CDR2 SMNVEV (reference sequence).

This clone was detected only a few times. The chain links TRBV4-3 to TRBJ2-3; the D gene is possibly TRBD2 (6 bases). The V gene's germline CDR1 is LGHNA and CDR2 YSLEER. The length of the CDR3 is 17 residues. V was clipped by 0 bases and J by 3 bases, with 16 bases between them. The CDR3 nucleotides read TGCGCCAGCAGCCAAGATAACGGCAGGGCGGGGACAGATACGCAGTATTTT. The encoded protein is CASSQDNGRAGTDTQYF.

V usage is TRBV27 and J usage is TRBJ2-5, with TRBD1 matching 7 bases. V was pared by 5 bases and J by 4 bases, with 10 bases of the junction left unmatched. The CDR3 is 15 residues long. The germline CDR1 and CDR2 sequences are MNHEY and SMNVEV (reference sequence). CDR3: CASSPRQGKRETQYF. CDR3 nucleotide sequence: TGTGCCAGCAGTCCTCGACAGGGTAAAAGAGAGACCCAGTACTTC.

The chain has TRBV18 and TRBJ2-7, with 8 positions matching TRBD1. Germline CDR1 is KGHSH and CDR2 is LQKENI. The CDR3 is made up of 14 amino acids. J gave up 0 bases and V 6 bases, and 4 bases lay outside the gene matches. The CDR3 spells CASSGQGSSYEQYF. DNA for the CDR3: TGTGCCAGCTCCGGACAGGGAAGCTCCTACGAGCAGTACTTC.

This clone was seen only a few times. The V gene is TRBV9, the J gene TRBJ2-4; a possible D gene is TRBD1 (5 bases). Germline V lookup: CDR1 SGDLS, CDR2 YYNGEE. The CDR3 spans 15 residues. Trimming took 0 bases from V and 0 from J, leaving 7 bases between them. This CDR3 reads CASSVGQLAKNIQYF. The CDR3 nucleotides read TGTGCCAGCAGCGTAGGACAGCTAGCCAAAAACATTCAGTACTTC.

This clone was counted only a few times. The rearrangement uses TRBV7-6 and TRBJ2-3; TRBD2 agrees at 9 bases. V was clipped by 3 bases and J by 4 bases; unmatched bases: 5. CDR3 size: 15 residues. Germline CDR1 and CDR2: SGHVS and FNYEAQ. The CDR3 protein is CASSFTAGGPDTQYF. The CDR3 nucleotides are TGTGCCAGCAGCTTCACAGCGGGGGGACCAGATACGCAGTATTTT.

This clone was counted only a few times. In DNA form, the CDR3 reads TGTGCCAGCAGCTTATCGTACACTGAAGCTTTCTTT. It translates to CASSLSYTEAFF. V and J are TRBV7-9 and TRBJ1-1, with unresolved D. There are 12 residues in the CDR3. Germline loops: CDR1 SEHNR, CDR2 FQNEAQ (reference sequence). V shed 2 bases and J shed 3 bases, with 4 bases lying between them.

V and J are TRBV2 and TRBJ2-7, with 11 nucleotides matching TRBD1. This CDR3 has 15 residues. Losses at the gene ends were 10 bases for V and 3 bases for J; bases not matched to a gene: 11. Germline lookup yields CDR1 SNHLY and CDR2 FYNNEI. The CDR3 DNA sequence: TGTGCCACCCGGGAATTCGGGACAGGGGGCTACGAGCAGTACTTC. Its translation: CATREFGTGGYEQYF.

The chain is built from TRBV4-1 and TRBJ2-2; 8 bases line up with TRBD2. The germline V gene has CDR1 MGHRA and CDR2 YSYEKL. V shed 0 bases and J 0 bases; nucleotides not matched to a gene: 6. The CDR3 sequence is 18 residues long. This chain's CDR3 is CASSQDQLLAANTGELFF. The DNA of the CDR3 is TGCGCCAGCAGCCAAGACCAGTTACTAGCGGCGAACACCGGGGAGCTGTTTTTT.

This clone appeared a few times. This same CDR3 is encoded by further DNA sequences in the sample. The rearrangement uses TRBV5-1 and TRBJ2-3; 7 positions agree with TRBD2. CDR1 is SGHRS, CDR2 YFSETQ, per germline. V lost 0 bases and J lost 0; bases outside the gene matches: 1. The CDR3 is made up of 15 amino acids. The CDR3 DNA reads TGCGCCAGCAGCTTGGGGCGGGGGAGCACAGATACGCAGTATTTT. The encoded protein is CASSLGRGSTDTQYF.

Here the CDR3 DNA reads TGTGCCAACAGGGGACAGGGCCAAGATACGCAGTATTTT. Translating gives CANRGQGQDTQYF. The chain has TRBV10-3 and TRBJ2-3; 9 bases are shared with TRBD1. The length of the CDR3 is 13 residues. V lost 10 bases and J lost 5; bases outside the gene matches: 7. The germline V gene has CDR1 ENHRY and CDR2 SYGVKD.

This chain connects TRBV29-1 to TRBJ1-2; 7 positions agree with TRBD1. Germline V gene sequence: CDR1 SQVTM, CDR2 ANQGSEA. J was trimmed by 8 bases and V by 5 bases; bases with no gene match: 20. This CDR3 spans 16 amino acids. The CDR3 protein is CSVPGIPLTGVWGYTF. The CDR3 region has the DNA TGCAGCGTTCCCGGAATTCCACTTACAGGGGTGTGGGGCTACACCTTC.

This clone was detected a few times. The CDR3, as DNA: TGTGCCTGGAGAAGGGTGGGGCGGGAGGGCTCTGGGGCCAACGTCCTGACTTTC. This encodes CAWRRVGREGSGANVLTF. V and J are TRBV30 and TRBJ2-6; 9 positions agree with TRBD2. The J segment lost 0 bases and the V segment lost 3 bases, leaving 9 bases of the junction unmatched. CDR3 length: 18 amino acids. Germline CDR1 is GTSNPN and CDR2 is SVGIG (reference sequence).

This clone was seen a few times. The rearrangement uses TRBV7-2 and TRBJ1-5, with 7 bases matching TRBD1. The V gene end was trimmed by 5 bases and the J gene end by 7 bases; junction bases not matched to a gene: 8. The CDR3 contains 14 residues. Germline-derived CDR1 and CDR2 are SGHTA and FQGNSA. The CDR3 region has the DNA TGTGCCAGCAGCGCAAGACAGGGAACCCAGCCCCAGCATTTT. Translation gives CASSARQGTQPQHF. Full variable domain (remainder filled in from reference TRBV7-2 and TRBJ1-5): GAGVSQSPSNKVTEKGKDVELRCDPISGHTALYWYRQSLGQGLEFLIYFQGNSAPDKSGLPSDRFSAERTGGSVSTLTIQRTQQEDSAVYLCASSARQGTQPQHFGDGTRLSIL.

Worth noting for this clone: The sample contains more than one DNA sequence encoding this CDR3. V gene TRBV30 combines with J gene TRBJ2-5, with D perhaps TRBD2 (5 bases). V dropped 2 bases and J dropped 2 bases, with 9 bases sitting between them. Germline assignment: CDR1 GTSNPN and CDR2 SVGIG (reference sequence). This CDR3 comprises 13 residues. The CDR3 DNA is TGTGCCTGGAGTCCCAGCGGTCAAGAGACCCAGTACTTC. It codes for CAWSPSGQETQYF.

This clone was picked up a small number of times. The chain links TRBV5-6 to TRBJ1-1; TRBD1 might be the D (5 bases). V was cut by 6 bases and J by 1 base, with 19 bases left in between. Germline CDR1 reads SGHDT; CDR2 reads YYEEEE. The CDR3 is made up of 16 amino acids. Here the CDR3 reads CASTSYPGPPNTEAFF. CDR3 DNA: TGTGCCAGCACTTCGTACCCAGGGCCCCCGAACACTGAAGCTTTCTTT.

This clone was detected a few times. The V gene is TRBV18, the J gene TRBJ2-5; no definite D call. V was shortened by 2 bases and J by 5 bases, with 12 bases between the two germline ends. CDR1 KGHSH and CDR2 LQKENI come from the germline V gene. The CDR3 contains 14 residues. CDR3 residues: CASSPTELRETQYF. DNA of the CDR3: TGTGCCAGCTCACCAACAGAACTCCGGGAGACCCAGTACTTC.

The chain employs TRBV11-2 and TRBJ2-7, with 11 bases aligning to TRBD2. With 4 bases clipped from V and 0 bases from J, the junction kept 8 bases outside the gene matches. The CDR3 totals 17 residues. Germline CDR1 SGHAT, CDR2 FQNNGV. This CDR3 reads CASSYLAGGHTSYEQYF. The CDR3 region has the DNA TGTGCCAGCAGCTACCTAGCGGGGGGCCACACCTCCTACGAGCAGTACTTC.

Turning to this clone: The same CDR3 is also encoded by other DNA sequences in this sample. The rearrangement uses TRBV7-2 and TRBJ2-1, with a weak D call TRBD2 (6 bases). V was clipped by 5 bases and J by 0 bases, with 11 bases between them. This CDR3 contains 15 residues. In germline, CDR1 is SGHTA, CDR2 FQGNSA. The CDR3 reads CASSPTSSSYNEQFF. Written as DNA, the CDR3 is TGTGCCAGCAGCCCGACTAGTAGCTCCTACAATGAGCAGTTCTTC.

This CDR3 is CASSQNRAASYEQYF. The CDR3 nucleotides read TGTGCCAGCAGCCAAAACAGGGCAGCATCCTACGAGCAGTACTTC. The chain combines TRBV11-2 with TRBJ2-7, with D perhaps TRBD1 (6 bases). Germline V gene data show CDR1 as SGHAT and CDR2 as FQNNGV. This CDR3 spans 15 amino acids. V gave up 5 bases and J gave up 1 base, with 15 bases separating them. The full variable domain, rest sourced from reference TRBV11-2 and TRBJ2-7, is EAGVAQSPRYKIIEKRQSVAFWCNPISGHATLYWYQQILGQGPKLLIQFQNNGVVDDSQLPKDRFSAERLKGVDSTLKIQPAKLEDSAVYLCASSQNRAASYEQYFGPGTRLTVT.

This clone was recorded a few times. The chain couples TRBV5-1 to TRBJ1-1; 9 bases agree with TRBD1. The CDR3 extends over 15 amino acids. CDR1 is SGHRS, CDR2 YFSETQ, per germline. V was clipped by 3 bases and J by 1 base; unmatched bases: 4. The CDR3 here is CASSSAGQGNTEAFF. CDR3 sequence (DNA): TGCGCCAGCAGCTCCGCGGGACAGGGGAACACTGAAGCTTTCTTT.